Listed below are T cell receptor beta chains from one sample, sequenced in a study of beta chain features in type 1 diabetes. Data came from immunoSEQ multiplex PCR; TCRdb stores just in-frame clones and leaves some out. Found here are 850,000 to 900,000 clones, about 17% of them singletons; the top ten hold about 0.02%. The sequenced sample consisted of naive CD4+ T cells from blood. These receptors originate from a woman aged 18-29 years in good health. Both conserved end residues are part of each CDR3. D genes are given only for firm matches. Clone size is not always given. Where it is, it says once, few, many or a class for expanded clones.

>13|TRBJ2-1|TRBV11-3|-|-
CASSSLVAGEQFF
TGTGCCAGCAGCTCCCTGGTCGCGGGTGAGCAGTTCTTC
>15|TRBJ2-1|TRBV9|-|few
CASSVDGRQHNEQFF
TGTGCCAGCAGCGTAGATGGGCGCCAGCACAATGAGCAGTTCTTC
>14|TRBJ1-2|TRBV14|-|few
CASSQAFWGYGYTF
TGTGCCAGCAGCCAAGCATTCTGGGGATATGGCTACACCTTC
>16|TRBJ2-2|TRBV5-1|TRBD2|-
CASSIRAAGVTGELFF
TGCGCCAGCAGCATTCGGGCGGCGGGAGTCACCGGGGAGCTGTTTTTT
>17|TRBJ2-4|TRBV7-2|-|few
CASSLYVLSLAKNIQYF
TGTGCCAGCAGCTTATACGTCCTTTCACTAGCCAAAAACATTCAGTACTTC
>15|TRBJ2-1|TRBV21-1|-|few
CASREGSKGSNEQFF
TGTGCCAGCAGAGAAGGGAGCAAGGGAAGTAATGAGCAGTTCTTC
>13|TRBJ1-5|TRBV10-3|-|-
CAISKDGYQPQHF
TGTGCCATCAGTAAGGACGGATATCAGCCCCAGCATTTT
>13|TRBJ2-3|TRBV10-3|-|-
CAIKGGASDTQYF
TGTGCCATCAAGGGGGGCGCGTCAGATACGCAGTATTTT
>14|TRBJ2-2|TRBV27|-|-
CASSLSTGSRELFF
TGTGCCAGCAGTTTATCCACAGGGAGTCGGGAGCTGTTTTTT
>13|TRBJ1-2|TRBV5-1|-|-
CASSSDRLDGYTF
TGCGCCAGCAGCTCGGACAGATTGGATGGCTACACCTTC
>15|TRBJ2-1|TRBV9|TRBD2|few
CASSGTSGSHNEQFF
TGTGCCAGCAGCGGGACTAGCGGATCTCACAATGAGCAGTTCTTC
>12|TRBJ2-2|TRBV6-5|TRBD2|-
CASTSGHGELFF
TGTGCCTCAACTAGCGGCCACGGGGAGCTGTTTTTT
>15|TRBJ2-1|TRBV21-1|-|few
CASSTGTGDYNEQFF
TGTGCCAGCAGTACTGGGACAGGGGACTACAATGAGCAGTTCTTC
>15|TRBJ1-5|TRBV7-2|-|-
CASSLDPYSNQPQHF
TGTGCCAGCAGCTTAGATCCTTATAGCAATCAGCCCCAGCATTTT
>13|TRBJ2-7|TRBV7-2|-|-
CASSLGREYEQYF
TGTGCCAGCAGCTTGGGGCGGGAATACGAGCAGTACTTC
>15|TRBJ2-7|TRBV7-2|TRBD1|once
CASSQGQGTFYEQYF
TGTGCCAGCAGCCAAGGACAGGGTACGTTCTACGAGCAGTACTTC
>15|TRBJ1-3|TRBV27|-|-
CASSLRGAVGNTIYF
TGTGCCAGCAGTTTAAGAGGGGCGGTCGGAAACACCATATATTTT
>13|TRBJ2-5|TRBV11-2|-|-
CASMREALGTQYF
TGTGCCAGCATGCGAGAGGCCCTCGGGACCCAGTACTTC
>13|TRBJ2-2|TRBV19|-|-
CASSTRGTGELFF
TGTGCCAGTAGTACCCGGGGCACCGGGGAGCTGTTTTTT
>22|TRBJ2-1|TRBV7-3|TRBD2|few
CASSLRSPRTGTRPKEYNEQFF
TGTGCCAGCAGCTTAAGATCTCCAAGAACCGGGACTAGACCTAAAGAGTACAATGAGCAGTTCTTC
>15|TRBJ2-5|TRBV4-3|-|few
CASSQDWGRQETQYF
TGCGCCAGCAGCCAAGATTGGGGCAGGCAAGAGACCCAGTACTTC
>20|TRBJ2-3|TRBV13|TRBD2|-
CASSAHPGLAGGLATDTQYF
TGTGCCAGCAGTGCCCATCCGGGACTAGCGGGAGGATTGGCCACAGATACGCAGTATTTT
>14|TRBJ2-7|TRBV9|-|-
CASSAGGTSYEQYF
TGTGCCAGCAGCGCAGGGGGGACTAGCTACGAGCAGTACTTC
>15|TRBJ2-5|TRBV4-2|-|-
CASSQVLAAQETQYF
TGTGCCAGCAGCCAAGTCTTAGCGGCACAAGAGACCCAGTACTTC
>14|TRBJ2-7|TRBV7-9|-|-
CASSFPSAPYEQYF
TGTGCCAGCAGCTTTCCTAGCGCCCCCTACGAGCAGTACTTC
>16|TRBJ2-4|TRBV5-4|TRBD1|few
CASSPSPGQVIDIQYF
TGTGCCAGCAGCCCATCTCCGGGACAGGTTATCGACATTCAGTACTTC
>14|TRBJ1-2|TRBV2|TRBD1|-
CASRGQGTNYGYTF
TGTGCCAGCAGGGGACAGGGTACTAACTATGGCTACACCTTC
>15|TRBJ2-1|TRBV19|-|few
CASSIVAVGYNEQFF
TGTGCCAGTAGTATAGTGGCAGTGGGGTACAATGAGCAGTTCTTC
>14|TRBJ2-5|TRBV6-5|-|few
CASSYSPKRETQYF
TGTGCCAGCAGTTACTCTCCTAAGCGGGAGACCCAGTACTTC
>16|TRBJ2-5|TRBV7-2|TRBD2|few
CASSSRAGGQGVTQYF
TGTGCCAGCAGCTCCAGAGCGGGAGGACAAGGGGTGACCCAGTACTTC
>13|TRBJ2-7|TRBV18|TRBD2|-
CASSPPPGGEQYF
TGTGCCAGCTCACCACCCCCGGGGGGGGAGCAGTACTTC
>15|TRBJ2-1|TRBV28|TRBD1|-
CASATQGQGGNEQFF
TGTGCCAGCGCAACCCAGGGACAGGGAGGGAATGAGCAGTTCTTC
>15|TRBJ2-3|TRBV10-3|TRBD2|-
CAISESGGSRVTQYF
TGTGCCATCAGTGAGTCTGGCGGGAGTCGGGTTACGCAGTATTTT
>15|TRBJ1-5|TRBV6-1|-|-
CASSPRKGFDQPQHF
TGTGCCAGCAGTCCCCGAAAGGGGTTTGATCAGCCCCAGCATTTT
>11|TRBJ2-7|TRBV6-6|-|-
CASTTGLGQYF
TGTGCCAGCACAACGGGGTTGGGGCAGTACTTC
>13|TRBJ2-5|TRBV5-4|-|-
CASRKSIQETQYF
TGTGCCAGCAGGAAAAGTATCCAAGAGACCCAGTACTTC
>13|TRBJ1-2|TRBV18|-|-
CASSPGASMSYTF
TGTGCCAGCTCCCCAGGCGCCTCGATGAGCTACACCTTC
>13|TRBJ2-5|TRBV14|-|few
CASSPLGGETQYF
TGTGCCAGCAGCCCATTAGGTGGAGAGACCCAGTACTTC
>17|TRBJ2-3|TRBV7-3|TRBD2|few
CASSLTPSGRGSDTQYF
TGTGCCAGCAGCTTAACCCCTAGCGGGAGAGGGTCAGATACGCAGTATTTT
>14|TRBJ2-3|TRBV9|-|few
CASSVGRSTDTQYF
TGTGCCAGCAGCGTGGGTAGGAGCACAGATACGCAGTATTTT
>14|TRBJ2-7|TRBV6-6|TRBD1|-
CASSYGTGAYEQYF
TGTGCCAGCAGTTATGGGACAGGGGCCTACGAGCAGTACTTC
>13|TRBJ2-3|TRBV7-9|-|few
CASSLSAADTQYF
TGTGCCAGCAGCTTATCTGCTGCAGATACGCAGTATTTT
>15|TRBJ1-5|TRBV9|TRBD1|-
CASSVGTGPNQPQHF
TGTGCCAGCAGCGTAGGGACAGGGCCAAATCAGCCCCAGCATTTT
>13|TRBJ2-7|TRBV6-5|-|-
CAAKPGPLYEQYF
TGTGCCGCAAAGCCGGGACCACTCTACGAGCAGTACTTC
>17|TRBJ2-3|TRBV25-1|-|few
CASSEYRGYGNTDTQYF
TGTGCCAGCAGTGAATATAGGGGTTACGGCAACACAGATACGCAGTATTTT